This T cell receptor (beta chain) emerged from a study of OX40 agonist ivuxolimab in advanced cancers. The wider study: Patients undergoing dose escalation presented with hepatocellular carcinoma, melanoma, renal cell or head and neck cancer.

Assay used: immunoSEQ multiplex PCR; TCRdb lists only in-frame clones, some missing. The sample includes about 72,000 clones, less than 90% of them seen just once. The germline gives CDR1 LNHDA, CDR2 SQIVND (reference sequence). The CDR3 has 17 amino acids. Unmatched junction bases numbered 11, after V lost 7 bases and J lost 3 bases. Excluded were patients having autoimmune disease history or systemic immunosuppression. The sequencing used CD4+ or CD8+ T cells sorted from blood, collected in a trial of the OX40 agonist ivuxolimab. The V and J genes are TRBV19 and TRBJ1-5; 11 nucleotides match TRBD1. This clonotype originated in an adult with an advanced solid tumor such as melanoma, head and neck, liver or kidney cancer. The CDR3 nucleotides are TGTGCCAGTAACCACCTATCGGGACAGGGGGTCAATCAGCCCCAGCATTTT. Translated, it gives CASNHLSGQGVNQPQHF. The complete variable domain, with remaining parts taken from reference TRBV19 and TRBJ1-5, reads DGGITQSPKYLFRKEGQNVTLSCEQNLNHDAMYWYRQDPGQGLRLIYYSQIVNDFQKGDIAEGYSVSREKKESFPLTVTSAQKNPTAFYLCASNHLSGQGVNQPQHFGDGTRLSIL.